These T cell receptor beta chains were read from a single sample in a study of T-cell reconstitution after alpha-beta-depleted transplantation in children. TCRdb recomputed calls from the PCR reads with MiXCR, one row per CDR3 protein. The sample holds about 240,000 distinct CDR3 sequences, about 25% seen once. Specimen: PBMCs, collected before TCRalphabeta/CD19-depleted stem cell transplant. Receptor source: a girl aged 2 to 9 with Fanconi anemia, due to receive a stem cell transplant. Each CDR3 is given with its conserved first and last residue. A D gene is named only where the DNA matches it firmly. The listing skips clone size in some rows; elsewhere it reads once, few, many or a size class.

>NA|TRBV20-1|TRBD1|TRBJ2-3
TGCAGTGCTAGAGGGACAGGAGACTACACAGATACGCAGTATTTT
CSARGTGDYTDTQYF
>few|TRBV28|NA|TRBJ1-2
TGTGCCAGCAGTTTTGAGGAGGGGTATGGCTACACCTTC
CASSFEEGYGYTF
>few|TRBV15|TRBD2|TRBJ2-4
TGTGCCACCAGTCCTTTTGGAAGCGGGGATGAAAACATTCAGTACTTC
CATSPFGSGDENIQYF
>many|TRBV6-5|NA|TRBJ2-5
TGTGCCAGCAGCTGGGGATGGGGGCCCCAGTACTTC
CASSWGWGPQYF
>NA|TRBV29-1|TRBD2|TRBJ2-7
TGCAGCGTTGCTGGCGGGAGTAAAAACGAGCAGTACTTC
CSVAGGSKNEQYF
>many|TRBV29-1|NA|TRBJ2-7
TGCAGCGTTGAGACAGGCCTAAACTACGAGCAGTACTTC
CSVETGLNYEQYF
>many|TRBV29-1|NA|TRBJ2-7
TGCAGCGTTGAAGGTTTGGAGGGAAGGGGAACCTACGAGCAGTACTTC
CSVEGLEGRGTYEQYF
>NA|TRBV29-1|NA|TRBJ2-1
TGCAGCGTTCCCCCCACGGGGCAGGGTACTAATGAGCAGTTCTTC
CSVPPTGQGTNEQFF
>many|TRBV29-1|TRBD2|TRBJ2-7
TGCAGCGTTGACTTTAGCGGGTCACCCTACGAGCAGTACTTC
CSVDFSGSPYEQYF
>many|TRBV29-1|TRBD1|TRBJ2-7
TGCAGCGTTGGCGGGGGACAGGGGGGAGTGCACGAGCAGTACTTC
CSVGGGQGGVHEQYF
>many|TRBV6-5|NA|TRBJ2-1
TGTGCCAGCACCCTGGGCTCCACAGGGAGTGATGAGCAGTTCTTC
CASTLGSTGSDEQFF
>NA|TRBV29-1|NA|TRBJ2-7
TGCAGCGTGGGTGCGACGAGCTCCTACGAGCAGTACTTC
CSVGATSSYEQYF
>NA|TRBV7-3|NA|TRBJ2-3
TGTGCCAGCAGCCAACGAGGAGCAGGGACCCCAGATACGCAGTATTTT
CASSQRGAGTPDTQYF
>few|TRBV7-3|NA|TRBJ2-1
TGTGCCAGCAGCCCGATCGCCCCGCGCTCCTACAATGAGCAGTTCTTC
CASSPIAPRSYNEQFF
>many|TRBV20-1|NA|TRBJ2-5
TGCAGTGCTAGAGAGGGGGAAACCCAGTACTTC
CSAREGETQYF
>many|TRBV20-1|TRBD1|TRBJ1-2
TGCAGTGCTAGAGACCTAGGGACAGGGGTTGGCTACACCTTC
CSARDLGTGVGYTF
>NA|TRBV5-6|TRBD1|TRBJ2-3
TGTGCCAGCAGCGGGGGCACCGGGACAGAATTTTTCACAGATACGCAGTATTTT
CASSGGTGTEFFTDTQYF
>many|TRBV10-3|NA|TRBJ2-5
TGTGCCATCAGTGGTGGCAAGGAAGAGACCCAGTACTTC
CAISGGKEETQYF
>NA|TRBV28|TRBD1|TRBJ2-7
TGTGCCAGCAGGACAGCAGGGGGTATCGGCTCCTACGAGCAGTACTTC
CASRTAGGIGSYEQYF
>many|TRBV6-5|NA|TRBJ2-2
TGTGCCAGCAGTTACTCGCTATGGACCCCAGGGGAGCTGTTTTTT
CASSYSLWTPGELFF
>NA|TRBV20-1|TRBD2|TRBJ2-5
TGCAGTGCTGGGACTTCTAGCGGGGGATCGGAGACCCAGTACTTC
CSAGTSSGGSETQYF
>NA|TRBV29-1|NA|TRBJ2-5
TGCAGCGTTGGGACAGCGTGGGGGACCCAGTACTTC
CSVGTAWGTQYF
>NA|TRBV3-1|NA|TRBJ2-7
TGTGCCAGCAGCTCTCAGGGGTCCTACGAGCAGTACTTC
CASSSQGSYEQYF
>NA|TRBV9|NA|TRBJ2-3
TGTGCCAGCACCAAAACCATGGGACCCGCGGGTACGCAGTATTTT
CASTKTMGPAGTQYF
>NA|TRBV4-1|TRBD1|TRBJ1-1
TGCGCCAGCAGCCAAGGGGACAGAGGGACTGAAGCTTTCTTT
CASSQGDRGTEAFF
>many|TRBV7-9|TRBD1|TRBJ2-7
TGTGCCAGCAGCTACCCAGGGGGCTTGGAGCAGTACTTC
CASSYPGGLEQYF
>NA|TRBV29-1|NA|TRBJ2-3
TGCAGCGTTCGGAAGGACACTAGCACAGATACGCAGTATTTT
CSVRKDTSTDTQYF
>NA|TRBV7-3|NA|TRBJ2-1
TGTGCCAGCAGCTTAGGGGACTCCGGATACAATGAGCAGTTCTTC
CASSLGDSGYNEQFF
>many|TRBV29-1|TRBD1|TRBJ2-7
TGCAGCGTTGTGCACGGACAGGGGGTGGGCGAGCAGTACTTC
CSVVHGQGVGEQYF
>NA|TRBV12-3/TRBV12-4|NA|TRBJ2-5
TGTGCCAGCAGCCTAGGTATTGGGACCCAGTACTTC
CASSLGIGTQYF
>NA|TRBV28|TRBD2|TRBJ2-3
TGTGCCAGCAGTTTATTCTCTGAGCGGGGGCTGAGGACAGATACGCAGTATTTT
CASSLFSERGLRTDTQYF
>many|TRBV12-3/TRBV12-4|NA|TRBJ2-6
TGTGCCAGCAGCCTCTTACCTAACAGGAGTCCAAGCTCTGGGGCCAACGTCCTGACTTTC
CASSLLPNRSPSSGANVLTF
>NA|TRBV28|TRBD1|TRBJ1-5
TGTGCCAGCAGTTTAATTGGACAGGCAAGCAATCAGCCCCAGCATTTT
CASSLIGQASNQPQHF
>NA|TRBV5-1|TRBD2|TRBJ2-2
TGCGCCAGCAGAGTTCGTCCGGGAGGCGCCGGGGAGCTGTTTTTT
CASRVRPGGAGELFF
>NA|TRBV7-9|TRBD2|TRBJ2-1
TGTGCCAGCACTCCCGGGACTAGCTACTACAATGAGCAGTTCTTC
CASTPGTSYYNEQFF
>NA|TRBV20-1|NA|TRBJ2-7
TGCAGTGGGATTGACAGCTCCTACGAGCAGTACTTC
CSGIDSSYEQYF
>many|TRBV6-5|TRBD2|TRBJ2-5
TGTGCCAGCAGTTACGAACTAGCGGGGCGGGAGACCCAGTACTTC
CASSYELAGRETQYF
>few|TRBV12-3/TRBV12-4|TRBD1|TRBJ2-5
TGTGCCAGCAGTTTTGAAGACAGGGATGCTAGCCCGGGAGAGACCCAGTACTTC
CASSFEDRDASPGETQYF
>many|TRBV6-1|NA|TRBJ2-2
TGTGCCAGCACCGAGGACATTCCAAACACCGGGGAGCTGTTTTTT
CASTEDIPNTGELFF
>NA|TRBV10-1|TRBD2|TRBJ2-7
TGCGCCAGCATTACGACTAGCAACTACGAGCAGTACTTC
CASITTSNYEQYF
>NA|TRBV6-2/TRBV6-3|TRBD2|TRBJ2-1
TGTGCCAGCAGTTACTCGACGCTGGGAGGGAGCGGGCGGGGGGTGGACAATGAGCAGTTCTTC
CASSYSTLGGSGRGVDNEQFF
>many|TRBV12-3/TRBV12-4|NA|TRBJ2-3
TGTGCCAGCAGTTTAATACAAGCCGTCACAGATACGCAGTATTTT
CASSLIQAVTDTQYF
>NA|TRBV10-3|NA|TRBJ2-7
TGTGCCATCAGTGTCGAGGGCAGCTCCTACGAGCAGTACTTC
CAISVEGSSYEQYF
>NA|TRBV11-2|NA|TRBJ1-1
TGTGCCAGCAGCCAGCTTGGGGCTCGTACGTGGGGAACTGAAGCTTTCTTT
CASSQLGARTWGTEAFF
>many|TRBV5-1|TRBD1|TRBJ1-3
TGCGCCAGCAGCTCCGGACAGGGGGCAGACACCATATATTTT
CASSSGQGADTIYF
>NA|TRBV7-2|TRBD2|TRBJ2-2
TGTGCCAGCAGCTTACGGGGACTAGCAACCACCGGGGAGCTGTTTTTT
CASSLRGLATTGELFF
>many|TRBV6-6|NA|TRBJ2-3
TGTGCCAGCAGTTACTCTCTGGCAGATACGCAGTATTTT
CASSYSLADTQYF
>many|TRBV20-1|NA|TRBJ2-3
TGCAGTGCTCCCCTGGGGTATACGCAGTATTTT
CSAPLGYTQYF
>NA|TRBV12-3/TRBV12-4|TRBD1|TRBJ2-5
TGTGCCAGCGCGTTAACAGGGGGCCAAGAGACCCAGTACTTC
CASALTGGQETQYF
>NA|TRBV7-6|NA|TRBJ1-5
TGTGCCAGCAGCTTAGGGGGGAGTCGCCCCCAGCATTTT
CASSLGGSRPQHF
>NA|TRBV5-1|NA|TRBJ2-5
TGCGCCAGCAGCACGAAACAATACCAAGAGACCCAGTACTTC
CASSTKQYQETQYF
>few|TRBV12-3/TRBV12-4|NA|TRBJ2-5
TGTGCCAGCAGTTCCTCCGGGGGCTTTTGGGGGGAGACCCAGTACTTC
CASSSSGGFWGETQYF
>NA|TRBV5-1|TRBD2|TRBJ2-7
TGCGCCAGCAGCTTGCAGATTAGCGGGAGCCCCTACGAGCAGTACTTC
CASSLQISGSPYEQYF
>many|TRBV6-5|TRBD2|TRBJ2-7
TGTGCCAGCAGTTACTCTGTACTAGCGGCAAACTCCTACGAGCAGTACTTC
CASSYSVLAANSYEQYF